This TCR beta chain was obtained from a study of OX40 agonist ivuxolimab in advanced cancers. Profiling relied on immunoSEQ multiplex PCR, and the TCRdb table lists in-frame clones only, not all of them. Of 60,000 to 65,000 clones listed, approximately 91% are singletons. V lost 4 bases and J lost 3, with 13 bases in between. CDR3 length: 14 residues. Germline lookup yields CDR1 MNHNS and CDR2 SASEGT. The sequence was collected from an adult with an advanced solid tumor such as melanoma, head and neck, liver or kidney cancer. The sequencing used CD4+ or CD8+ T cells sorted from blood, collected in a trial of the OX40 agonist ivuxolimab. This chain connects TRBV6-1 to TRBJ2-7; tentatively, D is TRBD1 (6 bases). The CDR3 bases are TGTGCCAGCAGTGTGTCGGGACACCTCTACGAGCAGTACTTC. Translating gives CASSVSGHLYEQYF.